This TCR beta chain was found in a study of chronic HIV infection and antiretroviral therapy. This clonotype was recorded many times. In TCRdb, the 5' RACE reads were re-called with MiXCR into one record per CDR3 protein. The sample yields about 38,000 distinct CDR3 sequences, around 8.7% seen once. The CDR3 is 14 residues long. Germline V gene sequence: CDR1 SNHLY, CDR2 FYNNEI. Deletions cut 4 bases from V and 0 bases from J, with 9 bases between. The TCR originated in an adult who had HIV and had not received antiretroviral therapy, or was an uninfected healthy control (not recorded which). The sequenced sample consisted of peripheral blood. The chain links TRBV2 to TRBJ1-1; D is undetermined. The CDR3 is CASSASTLNTEAFF. The CDR3 DNA follows: TGTGCCAGCAGTGCCAGCACTCTGAACACTGAAGCTTTCTTT. Using reference TRBV2 and TRBJ1-1 for the parts outside the CDR3, the full variable domain is EPEVTQTPSHQVTQMGQEVILRCVPISNHLYFYWYRQILGQKVEFLVSFYNNEISEKSEIFDDQFSVERPDGSNFTLKIRSTKLEDSAMYFCASSASTLNTEAFFGQGTRLTVV.